Each of the 19 T cell receptor beta chains below was sequenced from the same sample in a study of blood T cell repertoires in COVID-19. Sequencing was performed with immunoSEQ multiplex PCR; in TCRdb, only in-frame clones are kept and a portion is missing. This sample has 65,000 to 80,000 clones, with 75% to 90% found just once. Sequencing was performed on peripheral blood. Source of these receptors: a middle-aged man with active COVID-19.

The count of this clone is one. The chain combines TRBV7-3 with TRBJ2-2; tentative D call: TRBD1 (6 bases). The CDR3 has 15 amino acids. V was shortened by 6 bases and J by 2 bases, with 13 bases between the two germline ends. Germline loops: CDR1 SGHTA, CDR2 FQGTGA. This chain's CDR3 is CASRQGPLNTGELFF. The CDR3 DNA follows: TGTGCCAGCAGACAGGGCCCCCTCAACACCGGGGAGCTGTTTTTT.

The rearrangement joins TRBV4-3 to TRBJ2-4; 10 bases align to TRBD2. The CDR3 extends over 18 amino acids. CDR1 is LGHNA and CDR2 is YSLEER in the germline V gene. V gave up 0 bases and J gave up 3 bases; unmatched junction bases: 8. As DNA, the CDR3 is TGCGCCAGCAGCCAAGATTTAGGCCTAGCGGGAGTCAAAAACATTCAGTACTTC. It codes for CASSQDLGLAGVKNIQYF.

V is TRBV28 and J is TRBJ2-6; D may be TRBD1 (5 bases). Germline V lookup: CDR1 MDHEN, CDR2 SYDVKM. The length of the CDR3 is 16 residues. Trimming stripped 6 bases from V and 4 bases from J, with 16 bases between. CDR3 sequence: CASRETGAPGANVLTF. CDR3 DNA: TGTGCCAGCAGAGAAACAGGAGCGCCCGGGGCCAACGTCCTGACTTTC.

This rearrangement joins TRBV7-9 to TRBJ1-2; TRBD1 matches at 8 bases. V lost 4 bases to trimming and J lost 7 bases; unmatched junction nucleotides: 8. This CDR3 is 14 amino acids long. From germline, CDR1 is SEHNR and CDR2 FQNEAQ (reference sequence). Here the CDR3 reads CASSSGTGRGGYTF. The CDR3 nucleotides read TGTGCCAGCAGCTCGGGGACAGGCCGCGGTGGCTACACCTTC.

The chain links TRBV28 to TRBJ1-2, with a possible D match to TRBD1 (6 bases). CDR3 length: 17 amino acids. Between the trimmed V and J ends, which lost 2 bases and 2 bases, there was a span of 18 bases. CDR1 and CDR2 (germline): MDHEN, SYDVKM. The CDR3 sequence: CASSLEGTGYRNYGYTF. CDR3 bases: TGTGCCAGCAGTTTAGAGGGAACAGGGTATCGGAACTATGGCTACACCTTC.

This chain uses TRBV4-1 with TRBJ2-7; perhaps TRBD2 as D (6 bases). CDR3 length: 16 residues. V was clipped by 0 bases and J by 2 bases, with 14 bases between them. Germline lookup yields CDR1 MGHRA and CDR2 YSYEKL. This chain's CDR3 is CASSQDSGAVTYEQYF. CDR3 bases: TGCGCCAGCAGCCAAGATTCGGGAGCTGTTACCTACGAGCAGTACTTC.

The chain couples TRBV30 to TRBJ1-5, with D possibly matching TRBD1 (5 bases). The germline gives CDR1 GTSNPN, CDR2 SVGIG (reference sequence). The CDR3 runs 15 residues. V lost 2 bases to trimming and J lost 1 base, with 12 bases between them. The CDR3 here is CAWSRGGVSNQPQHF. The CDR3 DNA is TGTGCCTGGAGTCGGGGGGGGGTGAGCAATCAGCCCCAGCATTTT.

The chain recombines TRBV2 with TRBJ1-2; possible D gene TRBD1, 6 bases. This CDR3 has 14 residues. Germline CDR1 reads SNHLY; CDR2 reads FYNNEI. Deletions cut 3 bases from V and 4 bases from J, with 12 bases between. The CDR3 DNA reads TGTGCCAGCAGTGAGTCAGGGGCGGCCTATGGCTACACCTTC. It is translated as CASSESGAAYGYTF.

This clone has only a few counts. This chain uses TRBV27 with TRBJ2-2; D is possibly TRBD1 (6 bases). The CDR3 spans 13 residues. Per the germline V gene, CDR1 is MNHEY and CDR2 is SMNVEV (reference sequence). Trimming removed 7 bases from V and 0 bases from J, with 6 bases in between. CDR3 coding DNA: TGTGCCAGCACAGGGGCGAACACCGGGGAGCTGTTTTTT. Its translation is CASTGANTGELFF.

The chain carries TRBV19 and TRBJ2-7, with TRBD1 matching over 7 bases. The CDR3 is 16 residues long. V was clipped by 1 base and J by 0 bases; unmatched bases: 6. Germline V gene data show CDR1 as LNHDA and CDR2 as SQIVND (reference sequence). The CDR3 spells CASSIAAAGGSYEQYF. The CDR3 DNA sequence: TGTGCCAGTAGTATAGCGGCGGCAGGGGGCTCCTACGAGCAGTACTTC. Filled out from reference TRBV19 and TRBJ2-7, the complete variable domain reads DGGITQSPKYLFRKEGQNVTLSCEQNLNHDAMYWYRQDPGQGLRLIYYSQIVNDFQKGDIAEGYSVSREKKESFPLTVTSAQKNPTAFYLCASSIAAAGGSYEQYFGPGTRLTVT.

The chain recombines TRBV7-2 with TRBJ1-6; D not resolved. The CDR3 has 16 amino acids. V was trimmed by 5 bases and J by 0 bases, leaving 11 bases between them. Germline-derived CDR1 and CDR2 are SGHTA and FQGNSA. Written as DNA, the CDR3 is TGTGCCAGCAGCCCCTATTGGAGCTCCTATAATTCACCCCTCCACTTT. Its protein product is CASSPYWSSYNSPLHF.

This chain links TRBV14 with TRBJ2-1; 11 bases are a match to TRBD2. Losses at the gene ends were 2 bases for V and 6 bases for J; bases not matched to a gene: 6. This CDR3 spans 16 amino acids. Germline V lookup: CDR1 SGHDN, CDR2 FVKESK. The CDR3 loop is CASSQLTSGSGNEQFF. CDR3 in DNA: TGTGCCAGCAGCCAATTAACTAGCGGGAGCGGCAATGAGCAGTTCTTC. Based on the CDR3 plus reference TRBV14 and TRBJ2-1, the full variable domain is EAGVTQFPSHSVIEKGQTVTLRCDPISGHDNLYWYRRVMGKEIKFLLHFVKESKQDESGMPNNRFLAERTGGTYSTLKVQPAELEDSGVYFCASSQLTSGSGNEQFFGPGTRLTVL.

In its sample, this clone is medium-sized (0.01 to 0.1%). The V and J genes are TRBV2 and TRBJ2-7; D may be TRBD2 (6 bases). The germline V gene encodes CDR1 SNHLY and CDR2 FYNNEI. V lost 3 bases and J lost 11, with 11 bases in between. The CDR3 is 11 residues long. CDR3 sequence (DNA): TGTGCCAGCAGTGACGGCGGAGGGGAGTACTTC. As protein: CASSDGGGEYF.

The V gene is TRBV27, the J gene TRBJ2-7, with TRBD2 matching 8 bases. V shed 3 bases, J shed 4 bases, and the junction held 8 bases outside the gene matches. Per the germline V gene, CDR1 is MNHEY and CDR2 is SMNVEV (reference sequence). The CDR3 has 15 amino acids. Here the CDR3 DNA reads TGTGCCAGCAGTTTCGGGGGGAGCGGGAGTTACGAGCAGTACTTC. This gives the protein CASSFGGSGSYEQYF.

The V call is TRBV19, the J call TRBJ1-5; 8 nucleotides match TRBD1. This CDR3 comprises 15 residues. Germline CDR1 is LNHDA and CDR2 is SQIVND (reference sequence). The trim removed 1 base at V and 2 bases at J, leaving 1 base unmatched. The CDR3 spells CASSIGQGRNQPQHF. The CDR3 DNA follows: TGTGCCAGTAGTATAGGACAGGGGCGCAATCAGCCCCAGCATTTT.

A single count supports this clone. The chain carries TRBV5-1 and TRBJ2-2; possible D gene TRBD2, 6 bases. The CDR3 contains 15 residues. V lost 3 bases to trimming and J lost 6 bases, with 15 bases between them. The V gene's germline CDR1 is SGHRS and CDR2 YFSETQ. CDR3 sequence reads: CASSSVSRGSGELFF. For the CDR3, the DNA is TGCGCCAGCAGCTCCGTATCCCGGGGGTCCGGGGAGCTGTTTTTT.

This rearrangement joins TRBV7-9 to TRBJ2-7, with D perhaps TRBD2 (5 bases). This CDR3 has 13 amino acids. The ends were cut back, 3 bases at V and 7 bases at J, with 13 bases in the middle. CDR1 is SEHNR, CDR2 FQNEAQ, per germline (reference sequence). CDR3 region: CASSFSSRGEQYF. In nucleotides, the CDR3 is TGTGCCAGCAGCTTCTCTAGCCGAGGGGAGCAGTACTTC.

The J gene is TRBJ2-3, the V gene TRBV5-1, with 10 bases identical to TRBD1. CDR3 length: 15 amino acids. Looked up from germline, CDR1 is SGHRS and CDR2 is YFSETQ. The V and J ends lost 4 bases and 1 base, in that order; junction bases with no gene match: 3. CDR3 DNA: TGCGCCAGCAGCACAGGGACAGGGGGCACAGATACGCAGTATTTT. Amino acid sequence: CASSTGTGGTDTQYF.

V and J are TRBV27 and TRBJ1-5, with 10 bases lining up with TRBD1. The V and J ends lost 6 bases and 2 bases, in that order; junction bases with no gene match: 4. The CDR3 is 15 residues long. CDR1 MNHEY and CDR2 SMNVEV come from the germline V gene (reference sequence). CDR3 DNA sequence: TGTGCCAGCAGCAGGGACAGGGGTGGCAATCAGCCCCAGCATTTT. Protein: CASSRDRGGNQPQHF.